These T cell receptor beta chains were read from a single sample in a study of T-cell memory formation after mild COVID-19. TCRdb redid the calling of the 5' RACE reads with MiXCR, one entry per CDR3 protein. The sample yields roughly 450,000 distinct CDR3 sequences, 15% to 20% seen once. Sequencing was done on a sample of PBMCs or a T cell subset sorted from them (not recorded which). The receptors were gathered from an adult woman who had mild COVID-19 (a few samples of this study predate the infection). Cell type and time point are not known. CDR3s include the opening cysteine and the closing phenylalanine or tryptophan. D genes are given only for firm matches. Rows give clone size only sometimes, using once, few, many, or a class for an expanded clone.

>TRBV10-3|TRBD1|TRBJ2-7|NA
CFVISESTGAPSYEQYF
TGCTTTGTCATCAGTGAGTCCACAGGGGCCCCCTCCTACGAGCAGTACTTC
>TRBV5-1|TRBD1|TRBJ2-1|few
CASSSRGTGGFNEQFF
TGCGCCAGCAGCTCCCGGGGGACAGGGGGCTTCAATGAGCAGTTCTTC
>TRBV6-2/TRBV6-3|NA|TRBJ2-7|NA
CASTPTGPYEQYF
TGTGCCAGCACGCCGACCGGCCCCTACGAGCAGTACTTC
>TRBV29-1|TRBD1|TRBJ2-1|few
CSVERRTGYEQFF
TGCAGCGTGGAGCGACGGACAGGATATGAGCAGTTCTTC
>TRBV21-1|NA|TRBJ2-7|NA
CASSNPDRGASYEQYF
TGTGCCAGCAGCAACCCGGACAGGGGCGCCTCCTACGAGCAGTACTTC
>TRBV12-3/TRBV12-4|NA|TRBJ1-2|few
CASSLEPPLGYTF
TGTGCCAGCAGTTTAGAGCCTCCCTTAGGCTACACCTTC
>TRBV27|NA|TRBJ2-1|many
CASSLKGSYNEQFF
TGTGCCAGCAGTTTAAAGGGCTCATACAATGAGCAGTTCTTC
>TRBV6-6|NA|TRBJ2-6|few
CASSPGTASGANVLTF
TGTGCCAGCAGTCCCGGGACGGCCTCTGGGGCCAACGTCCTGACTTTC
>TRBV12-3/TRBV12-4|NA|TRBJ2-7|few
CASSFYADYEQYF
TGTGCCAGCAGTTTTTATGCAGATTACGAGCAGTACTTC
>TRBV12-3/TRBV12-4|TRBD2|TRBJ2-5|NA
CASILAGARGKETQYF
TGTGCCAGCATCCTAGCGGGAGCGAGAGGAAAAGAGACCCAGTACTTC
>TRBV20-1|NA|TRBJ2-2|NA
CSARGGSSRKTGELFF
TGCAGTGCTAGAGGGGGGTCCTCACGGAAAACCGGGGAGCTGTTTTTT
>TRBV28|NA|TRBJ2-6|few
CASAVPSQGANVLTF
TGTGCCAGCGCCGTCCCCTCCCAAGGGGCCAACGTCCTGACTTTC
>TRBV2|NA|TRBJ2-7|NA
CASSADSAYEQYF
TGTGCCAGCAGCGCGGACTCAGCCTACGAGCAGTACTTC
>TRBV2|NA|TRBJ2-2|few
CASSVTNTGELFF
TGTGCCAGCAGTGTGACCAACACCGGGGAGCTGTTTTTT
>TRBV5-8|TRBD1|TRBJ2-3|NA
CASSLLGQGITDTQYF
TGTGCCAGCAGCTTGTTGGGACAGGGTATCACAGATACGCAGTATTTT
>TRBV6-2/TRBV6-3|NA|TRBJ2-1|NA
CASSSSGTVNEQFF
TGTGCCAGCAGTTCGTCCGGGACCGTTAATGAGCAGTTCTTC
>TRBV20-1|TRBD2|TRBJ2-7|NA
CSARAFSGSSYEQYF
TGCAGTGCTAGGGCATTTAGCGGGAGCTCCTACGAGCAGTACTTC
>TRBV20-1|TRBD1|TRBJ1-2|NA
CSAPQTDRGYGYTF
TGCAGTGCTCCCCAAACCGACAGGGGCTATGGCTACACCTTC
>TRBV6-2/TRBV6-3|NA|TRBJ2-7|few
CASSYESGRNSYEQYF
TGTGCCAGCAGTTACGAATCAGGGCGGAACTCCTACGAGCAGTACTTC
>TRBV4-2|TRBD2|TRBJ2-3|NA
CASSQDLLAGGVATQYF
TGTGCCAGCAGCCAAGATTTACTAGCGGGAGGGGTAGCTACGCAGTATTTT